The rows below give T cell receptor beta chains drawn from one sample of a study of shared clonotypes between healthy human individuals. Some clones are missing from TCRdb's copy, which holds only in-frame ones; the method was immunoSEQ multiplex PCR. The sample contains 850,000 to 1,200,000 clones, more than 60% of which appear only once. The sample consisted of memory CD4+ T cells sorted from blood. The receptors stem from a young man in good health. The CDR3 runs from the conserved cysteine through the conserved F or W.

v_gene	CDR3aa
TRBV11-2	CASSLDGTQETQYF
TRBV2	CASSFGANVLTF
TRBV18	CASSPGSQETQYF
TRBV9	CASSVVGGTNSPLHF
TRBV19	CASSAGAGLTDTQYF
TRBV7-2	CASRPDRGGQETQYF
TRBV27	CASRKSRDINYGYTF
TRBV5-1	CASSADRGEQYF
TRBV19	CASSIRAEEVGYTF
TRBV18	CASSPPGLFSNEKLFF
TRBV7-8	CASSLPTNGRSPLHF
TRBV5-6	CASSLRQNTGELFF
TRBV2	CASSGLTGELFF
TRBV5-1	CASRPGPASYEQYF
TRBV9	CASSVGLAGAGELFF
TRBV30	CAWGHNSNQPQHF
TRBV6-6	CASSYSPGKNTEAFF
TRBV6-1	CALGAGATGELFF
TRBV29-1	CSVVGTDTQYF
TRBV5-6	CASRLGQALSYNEQFF
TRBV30	CAWAPDNYEQYF
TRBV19	CASRKASEGRTDTQYF
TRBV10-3	CATGQGGEKLFF
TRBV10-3	CATTGAISAGANVLTF
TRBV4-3	CASRRGEAGTGELFF
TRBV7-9	CASSPGIKSYEQYF
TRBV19	CASTRQGLNTGELFF
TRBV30	CAWSGRASNQPQHF
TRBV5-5	CASSQLWNEQYF
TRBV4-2	CASSGDRVATEAFF
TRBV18	CASSPLGAGSNQPQHF
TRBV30	CAWDRDRFYNEQFF
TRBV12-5	CASGGPAYTQYF
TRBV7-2	CASSSSGQQPQHF
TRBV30	CAWSVGVNQPQHF
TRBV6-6	CASTKPTGLSNYGYTF
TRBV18	CASSPEGGGEQFF
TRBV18	CASSAGQPYIYTF
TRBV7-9	CASSFPGLWSEQYF
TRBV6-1	CASSEGSRYGYTF
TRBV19	CASSATGGNQPQHF
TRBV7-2	CASSLGLNTYEQYF
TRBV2	CAINQGQETQYF
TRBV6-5	CASNPDRRSSYEQYF
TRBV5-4	CASSLGGRGEQYF
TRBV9	CASSVSDRTFYEQYF
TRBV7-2	CASSPTAVGEQYF
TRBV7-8	CASSWWTSGGAVTYEQYF
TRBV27	CASSLSNTINSPLHF
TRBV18	CASSTSGDNEQFF
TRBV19	CASTTRGTGGPDTQYF
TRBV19	CASTPVAAPGNTIYF
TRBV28	CASSSTGSLQPQHF